This is a list of T cell receptor beta chains from one sample in a study of T cell responses to AZD1222 COVID-19 vaccine. Method: immunoSEQ multiplex PCR; TCRdb's copy keeps in-frame clones and lacks some. Counted here are approximately 140,000 clones, around nine tenths occurring once; the ten biggest clones make up around 2.8%. This specimen consisted of peripheral blood, obtained on day 0 of MenACWY control vaccination. The receptors come from an adult in good health. Both conserved end residues are part of each CDR3. Fields, in order: D gene, J gene, V gene, clone size, CDR3 protein, CDR3 DNA. D genes are given only for firm matches. Clone size is not always given. Where it is, it says once, few, many or a class for expanded clones.

>TRBD1|TRBJ1-2|TRBV6-5|.
CASRDRPSYGYTF
TGTGCCAGCAGGGACAGGCCAAGCTATGGCTACACCTTC
>.|TRBJ1-2|TRBV5-4|.
CASSLPTGSNYGYTF
TGTGCCAGCAGCTTGCCGACAGGTTCTAACTATGGCTACACCTTC
>.|TRBJ1-1|TRBV6-5|.
CASSYSTVMNTEAFF
TGTGCCAGCAGTTACTCTACAGTAATGAACACTGAAGCTTTCTTT
>.|TRBJ1-3|TRBV6-5|.
CASKKLQGNTIYF
TGTGCCAGCAAAAAACTTCAGGGAAACACCATATATTTT
>TRBD1|TRBJ1-5|TRBV19|.
CASSTTGTGISNQPQHF
TGTGCCAGTAGTACCACCGGGACAGGGATTAGCAATCAGCCCCAGCATTTT
>.|TRBJ1-5|TRBV28|.
CASRGRHSNQPQHF
TGTGCCAGCAGGGGACGGCATAGCAATCAGCCCCAGCATTTT
>.|TRBJ1-1|TRBV5-8|.
CASSSGRSSQLNTEAFF
TGTGCCAGCAGCTCCGGACGGAGTTCGCAGCTAAACACTGAAGCTTTCTTT
>.|TRBJ2-1|TRBV12-5|.
CASASGVSYNEQFF
TGTGCTAGTGCCTCGGGTGTTTCCTACAATGAGCAGTTCTTC
>.|TRBJ1-5|TRBV18|.
CASSREALNQPQHF
TGTGCCAGCTCACGGGAAGCTCTCAATCAGCCCCAGCATTTT
>TRBD2|TRBJ2-1|TRBV25-1|few
CASSTSRGGNEQFF
TGTGCCAGCAGTACCTCGCGGGGGGGGAATGAGCAGTTCTTC
>.|TRBJ2-1|TRBV6-6|.
CASSSLRDEQFF
TGTGCCAGCAGTTCCTTGAGGGATGAGCAGTTCTTC
>.|TRBJ1-2|TRBV7-9|.
CASSLDRLDYGYTF
TGTGCCAGCAGCTTAGACAGGCTCGATTATGGCTACACCTTC
>TRBD2|TRBJ2-1|TRBV27|.
CASSRIRTSSYNEQFF
TGTGCCAGCAGTCGCATCCGGACTAGCTCGTACAATGAGCAGTTCTTC
>.|TRBJ1-4|TRBV7-2|.
CASSLILGGEKLFF
TGTGCCAGCAGCTTAATCCTGGGAGGCGAAAAACTGTTTTTT
>TRBD1|TRBJ1-5|TRBV5-5|.
CASRRTGTGDNQPQHF
TGTGCCAGCAGACGAACCGGGACAGGAGATAATCAGCCCCAGCATTTT
>.|TRBJ1-5|TRBV9|.
CASSGGDSNQPQHF
TGTGCCAGCAGTGGCGGGGATAGCAATCAGCCCCAGCATTTT
>TRBD1|TRBJ2-3|TRBV10-3|.
CAISEAPGQGTDTQYF
TGTGCCATCAGTGAGGCCCCGGGACAGGGCACAGATACGCAGTATTTT
>.|TRBJ2-7|TRBV11-3|.
CASSQEGLGYEQYF
TGTGCCAGCAGCCAAGAGGGGCTTGGCTACGAGCAGTACTTC
>.|TRBJ1-1|TRBV10-3|.
CAISERSGSSTEAFF
TGTGCCATCAGTGAGAGGTCGGGGTCAAGCACTGAAGCTTTCTTT
>TRBD2|TRBJ2-7|TRBV28|.
CASSIRTSGRGYEQYF
TGTGCCAGCAGCATACGGACTAGCGGGAGGGGATACGAGCAGTACTTC
>.|TRBJ1-1|TRBV19|.
CASRVGQRVNTEAFF
TGTGCCAGTAGGGTTGGACAGCGAGTGAACACTGAAGCTTTCTTT
>.|TRBJ2-7|TRBV15|.
CATSRGGGAYDEQYF
TGTGCCACCAGCAGAGGTGGCGGGGCGTACGACGAGCAGTACTTC
>.|TRBJ1-4|TRBV12-3/TRBV12-4|.
CASSPRVSEKLFF
TGTGCCAGCAGTCCTAGGGTTAGTGAAAAACTGTTTTTT
>TRBD1|TRBJ2-7|TRBV6-4|.
CASRGTGDEQYF
TGTGCCAGCAGGGGGACAGGGGACGAGCAGTACTTC
>.|TRBJ2-1|TRBV9|.
CASSVGHNNEQFF
TGTGCCAGCAGCGTGGGGCACAACAATGAGCAGTTCTTC
>TRBD1|TRBJ1-2|TRBV18|.
CASSLDRVYGYTF
TGTGCCAGCTCTCTGGACAGGGTCTATGGCTACACCTTC
>.|TRBJ2-2|TRBV12-3/TRBV12-4|.
CASSPTNTGELFF
TGTGCCAGCAGTCCGACCAACACCGGGGAGCTGTTTTTT
>.|TRBJ1-5|TRBV7-2|.
CASSLAGVNSNQPQHF
TGTGCCAGCAGCTTAGCGGGGGTTAATAGCAATCAGCCCCAGCATTTT
>.|TRBJ1-6|TRBV25-1|.
CATASSYNSPLHF
TGTGCGACGGCGAGCTCCTATAATTCACCCCTCCACTTT
>.|TRBJ1-3|TRBV29-1|.
CSVEVLGATNTIYF
TGCAGCGTTGAAGTTCTAGGGGCTACGAACACCATATATTTT
>.|TRBJ1-5|TRBV6-1|.
CASSESEAIGSQPQHF
TGTGCCAGCAGTGAGTCCGAGGCGATCGGCTCTCAGCCCCAGCATTTT
>TRBD1|TRBJ1-2|TRBV3-1/TRBV3-2|.
CASSQGDRGYGYTF
TGTGCCAGCAGCCAAGGGGACAGGGGATATGGCTACACCTTC
>.|TRBJ2-7|TRBV5-5|.
CASSLEWLAYEQYF
TGTGCCAGCAGCTTGGAGTGGCTAGCCTACGAGCAGTACTTC
>.|TRBJ1-5|TRBV12-5|.
CASGLDHQPQHF
TGTGCTAGTGGTTTGGATCACCAGCCCCAGCATTTT
>.|TRBJ2-2|TRBV24-1|.
CATSDSGAGELFF
TGTGCCACCAGTGATTCGGGGGCCGGGGAGCTGTTTTTT
>.|TRBJ2-3|TRBV28|.
CASSEDQTTDTQYF
TGTGCCAGCAGTGAGGACCAGACCACAGATACGCAGTATTTT
>.|TRBJ1-2|TRBV29-1|.
CSVAAGGAHYGYTF
TGCAGCGTCGCCGCGGGAGGGGCCCACTATGGCTACACCTTC
>.|TRBJ2-2|TRBV12-5|.
CASGLPRGVGGELFF
TGTGCTAGTGGTTTGCCAAGAGGGGTTGGCGGGGAGCTGTTTTTT
>TRBD2|TRBJ2-3|TRBV5-1|once
CASSLTSGSTDTQYF
TGCGCCAGCAGCTTGACTAGCGGAAGCACAGATACGCAGTATTTT
>TRBD2|TRBJ2-3|TRBV5-1|.
CASRELAGGTDTQYF
TGCGCCAGCAGGGAACTAGCGGGGGGCACAGATACGCAGTATTTT
>TRBD2|TRBJ2-1|TRBV5-6|.
CASSSSGGFTYNEQFF
TGTGCCAGCAGCTCAAGCGGGGGTTTTACCTACAATGAGCAGTTCTTC
>.|TRBJ1-5|TRBV5-1|.
CASSRTGRVGQPQHF
TGCGCCAGCAGCCGGACCGGGCGGGTGGGGCAGCCCCAGCATTTT
>.|TRBJ1-2|TRBV5-1|once
CASSLEGIGYGYTF
TGCGCCAGCAGCTTGGAGGGGATCGGCTATGGCTACACCTTC
>.|TRBJ2-7|TRBV7-9|.
CASSLPGATYEQYF
TGTGCCAGCAGCCTCCCCGGGGCCACCTACGAGCAGTACTTC
>TRBD1|TRBJ2-7|TRBV19|.
CASSTGQVSYEQYF
TGTGCCAGTAGTACGGGACAGGTCTCCTACGAGCAGTACTTC
>.|TRBJ1-2|TRBV19|.
CASSPAGAGYGYTF
TGTGCCAGTAGTCCCGCGGGGGCAGGCTATGGCTACACCTTC
>.|TRBJ1-2|TRBV6-5|once
CASSYSGPLDGYTF
TGTGCCAGCAGTTACTCCGGACCCCTGGACGGCTACACCTTC
>.|TRBJ1-5|TRBV28|.
CASSRGSNQPQHF
TGTGCCAGCAGTAGGGGTAGCAATCAGCCCCAGCATTTT
>.|TRBJ1-4|TRBV24-1|.
CATSENEKLFF
TGTGCCACCAGTGAGAATGAAAAACTGTTTTTT
>.|TRBJ1-2|TRBV20-1|.
CSARLGYGYTF
TGCAGTGCTAGATTGGGATATGGCTACACCTTC
>TRBD2|TRBJ2-1|TRBV7-9|.
CASSPTSTRYNEQFF
TGTGCCAGCAGCCCGACTAGCACCAGGTACAATGAGCAGTTCTTC
>TRBD2|TRBJ2-7|TRBV7-9|.
CASNRATSGTYEQYF
TGTGCCAGCAACCGAGCAACTAGCGGGACCTACGAGCAGTACTTC
>.|TRBJ1-2|TRBV19|.
CASSIRGLQEGYTF
TGTGCCAGTAGTATAAGAGGCCTTCAGGAAGGCTACACCTTC